This TCR beta chain was identified in a study of blood T cells in healthy people across ages. For the second PCR, which ran for roughly 7 to 11 cycles, a sample-barcoded 5' primer and a J-beta primer mix were used. MiXCR, applied by TCRdb to the 5' RACE reads, yields one record per CDR3 protein. The sample includes over a million distinct CDR3 sequences, 40% to 45% of them seen just once. Germline assignment: CDR1 MNHEY and CDR2 SVGEGT. Trimming took off 0 bases at V and 7 bases at J, with 15 bases between the two ends. This CDR3 is built from 15 residues. A word on this clonotype: The antigen is unknown.

Study-wide points: As age increased, TCR beta diversity per million T cells fell in a roughly linear fashion.

Sequenced: blood. This receptor was taken from an older woman in good health. The gene calls are TRBV6-2 or TRBV6-3 and TRBJ1-2; possibly TRBD1 for D (5 bases). CDR3 nucleotide sequence: TGTGCCAGCAGTTACTCGAGTTCGACAGTTGCTGGCTACACCTTC. Its protein product is CASSYSSSTVAGYTF.